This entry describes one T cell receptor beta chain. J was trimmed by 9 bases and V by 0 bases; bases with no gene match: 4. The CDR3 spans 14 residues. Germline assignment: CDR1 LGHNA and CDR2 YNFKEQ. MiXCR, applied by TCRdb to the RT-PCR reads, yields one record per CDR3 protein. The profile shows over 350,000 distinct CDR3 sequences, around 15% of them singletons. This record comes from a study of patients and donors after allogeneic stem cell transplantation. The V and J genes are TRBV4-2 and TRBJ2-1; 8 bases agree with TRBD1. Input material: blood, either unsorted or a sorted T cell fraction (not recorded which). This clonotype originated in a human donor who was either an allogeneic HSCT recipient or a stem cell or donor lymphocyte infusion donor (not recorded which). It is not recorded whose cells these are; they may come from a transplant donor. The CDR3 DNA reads TGTGCCAGCAGCCAAGAAGGACAGGGTGGTGAGCAGTTCTTC. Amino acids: CASSQEGQGGEQFF.